These T cell receptor beta chains were read from a single sample in a study of shared clonotypes between healthy human individuals. Sequencing used immunoSEQ multiplex PCR; TCRdb keeps in-frame clones, though not all of them. The data contain about 500,000 clones, over 60% of them singletons. Sequencing used PBMCs. These receptor sequences come from a woman aged 40 to 50 in good health. Some clones in this sample may be carry-over from other donors' samples. Both conserved end residues are part of each CDR3. The D gene is left open where the match is weak. Not all rows give a size; the values are once, few, many and, for expanded clones, a class.

v_call	clone_size	d_call	j_call	cdr3_aa	cdr3_nt
TRBV2	-	TRBD1	TRBJ1-3	CASSADRVRNTIYF	TGTGCCAGCAGTGCGGACAGGGTTAGAAACACCATATATTTT
TRBV2	-	-	TRBJ2-6	CASSARVLSGANVLTF	TGTGCCAGCAGTGCACGAGTCCTTTCTGGGGCCAACGTCCTGACTTTC
TRBV5-1	-	-	TRBJ1-2	CASSARQAEGGYTF	TGCGCCAGCAGCGCCCGACAGGCAGAGGGTGGCTACACCTTC
TRBV7-6	-	TRBD1	TRBJ2-7	CASSPGTATEQYF	TGTGCCAGCAGCCCCGGGACAGCCACCGAGCAGTACTTC
TRBV18	-	TRBD2	TRBJ2-7	CASSPPGSSGYEQYF	TGTGCCAGCTCACCCCCGGGGTCTAGCGGTTACGAGCAGTACTTC
TRBV27	once	-	TRBJ1-1	CASSLLGSRGMNTEAFF	TGTGCCAGCAGTTTATTAGGCAGTCGGGGGATGAACACTGAAGCTTTCTTT
TRBV5-1	-	-	TRBJ2-7	CASSSPHGYRGSYEQYF	TGCGCCAGCAGCTCACCTCATGGGTATAGGGGGTCCTACGAGCAGTACTTC
TRBV13	-	TRBD1	TRBJ2-5	CASSMYRGQVRKTQYF	TGTGCCAGCAGCATGTACAGGGGGCAGGTTCGAAAGACCCAGTACTTC
TRBV10-3	-	TRBD2	TRBJ2-5	CAIKPSGVRETQYF	TGTGCCATCAAGCCTAGCGGAGTCCGGGAGACCCAGTACTTC
TRBV9	few	-	TRBJ1-2	CASSVATGRAGGYTF	TGTGCCAGCAGCGTAGCTACGGGCAGGGCGGGTGGCTACACCTTC
TRBV7-2	once	-	TRBJ1-3	CASSLALDSSGNTIYF	TGTGCCAGCAGCTTAGCGCTAGACAGCTCTGGAAACACCATATATTTT
TRBV19	once	-	TRBJ2-5	CASSIRASRIGETQYF	TGTGCCAGTAGTATCAGGGCTAGTAGAATTGGAGAGACCCAGTACTTC
TRBV28	-	TRBD1	TRBJ1-2	CASRWDRFYGYTF	TGTGCCAGCAGATGGGACAGGTTCTATGGCTACACCTTC
TRBV30	-	-	TRBJ2-1	CAWSKRSALYNEQFF	TGTGCCTGGAGTAAGCGGTCCGCACTCTACAATGAGCAGTTCTTC
TRBV23-1	-	-	TRBJ1-2	CASSQFARKGVGYTF	TGCGCCAGCAGTCAATTCGCCAGGAAGGGTGTTGGCTACACCTTC
TRBV29-1	-	-	TRBJ1-2	CSESSGYGYTF	TGCAGCGAGTCCTCAGGCTATGGCTACACCTTC
TRBV28	-	TRBD1	TRBJ1-5	CASNVWTGYSNQPQHF	TGTGCCAGCAATGTCTGGACAGGTTATAGCAATCAGCCCCAGCATTTT
TRBV7-9	-	TRBD2	TRBJ2-7	CASSPEAGGLSYEQYF	TGTGCCAGCAGCCCAGAAGCGGGAGGCCTCTCCTACGAGCAGTACTTC
TRBV6-5	-	-	TRBJ2-5	CASSWQGQETQYF	TGTGCCAGCAGTTGGCAGGGCCAAGAGACCCAGTACTTC
TRBV30	-	-	TRBJ1-3	CAWSERAKRDTIYF	TGTGCCTGGAGTGAGAGGGCGAAAAGGGACACCATATATTTT
TRBV18	-	-	TRBJ2-6	CASSQPGFNVLTF	TGTGCCAGCTCCCAACCGGGCTTCAACGTCCTGACTTTC
TRBV7-9	-	-	TRBJ2-1	CASSLDRAVNNEQFF	TGTGCCAGCAGCTTAGATCGAGCGGTGAACAATGAGCAGTTCTTC
TRBV6-5	-	-	TRBJ2-3	CASSYGSGDTQYF	TGTGCCAGCAGTTACGGGAGCGGTGATACGCAGTATTTT
TRBV4-2	-	TRBD1	TRBJ1-4	CASSQDQSARGEKLFF	TGTGCCAGCAGCCAAGATCAGTCCGCCAGGGGGGAAAAACTGTTTTTT
TRBV28	-	-	TRBJ1-5	CASSYNQPQHF	TGTGCCAGCAGCTACAATCAGCCCCAGCATTTT
TRBV10-2	-	TRBD2	TRBJ2-1	CASSEPGLAGYNYNEQFF	TGCGCCAGCAGTGAACCGGGACTAGCGGGATATAACTACAATGAGCAGTTCTTC
TRBV28	-	-	TRBJ1-2	CASSLKGGNGYTF	TGTGCCAGCAGTTTAAAAGGCGGCAATGGCTACACCTTC
TRBV30	-	TRBD1	TRBJ2-2	CAWSGGQRNTGELFF	TGTGCCTGGAGTGGGGGACAGCGAAACACCGGGGAGCTGTTTTTT
TRBV29-1	-	-	TRBJ1-1	CSVGKNWDTEAFF	TGCAGCGTGGGGAAAAACTGGGACACTGAAGCTTTCTTT
TRBV7-2	-	-	TRBJ2-3	CASSLVVGRADTQYF	TGTGCCAGCAGCTTAGTGGTGGGTCGTGCAGATACGCAGTATTTT
TRBV7-2	-	TRBD2	TRBJ2-7	CASSLGTSGSVVEQYF	TGTGCCAGCAGCCTCGGGACTAGCGGGAGTGTGGTCGAGCAGTACTTC
TRBV4-1	-	-	TRBJ2-1	CASSQVSYNEQFF	TGCGCCAGCAGCCAAGTCTCCTACAATGAGCAGTTCTTC
TRBV6-5	-	TRBD1	TRBJ1-4	CASRDHRGDEKLFF	TGTGCCAGCAGGGACCACAGGGGCGATGAAAAACTGTTTTTT
TRBV2	-	-	TRBJ1-1	CASSTRVFAEAFF	TGTGCCAGCAGTACGAGGGTTTTCGCTGAAGCTTTCTTT
TRBV7-2	-	-	TRBJ2-4	CASSSGGMGVRGIQYF	TGTGCCAGCAGCTCTGGCGGAATGGGGGTAAGAGGCATTCAGTACTTC
TRBV10-3	few	TRBD1	TRBJ2-7	CAISEGDRGSEQYF	TGTGCCATCAGTGAAGGGGACAGGGGAAGTGAGCAGTACTTC
TRBV7-9	few	TRBD1	TRBJ2-5	CASSLRTGEVETQYF	TGTGCCAGCAGCCTGCGGACAGGGGAGGTAGAGACCCAGTACTTC
TRBV5-1	-	-	TRBJ2-6	CASSLTLAGANVLTF	TGCGCCAGCAGCTTGACTCTTGCTGGGGCCAACGTCCTGACTTTC
TRBV6-5	-	-	TRBJ1-2	CASSFLNNYGYTF	TGTGCCAGCAGTTTTCTCAATAACTATGGCTACACCTTC
TRBV11-2	-	TRBD2	TRBJ2-7	CASSLGLAGAAEQYF	TGTGCCAGCAGCTTAGGACTAGCGGGAGCGGCCGAGCAGTACTTC
TRBV6-5	-	TRBD2	TRBJ2-1	CASIAGAGEQFF	TGTGCCAGCATAGCGGGAGCAGGTGAGCAGTTCTTC
TRBV15	-	-	TRBJ2-5	CATSRDFRETQYF	TGTGCCACCAGCAGAGATTTCAGGGAGACCCAGTACTTC
TRBV6-5	-	-	TRBJ2-7	CASRARIFYEQYF	TGTGCCAGCAGGGCCAGAATTTTCTACGAGCAGTACTTC
TRBV28	-	TRBD1	TRBJ1-2	CASSRIGTGGYTF	TGTGCCAGCAGCCGAATTGGGACAGGGGGCTACACCTTC